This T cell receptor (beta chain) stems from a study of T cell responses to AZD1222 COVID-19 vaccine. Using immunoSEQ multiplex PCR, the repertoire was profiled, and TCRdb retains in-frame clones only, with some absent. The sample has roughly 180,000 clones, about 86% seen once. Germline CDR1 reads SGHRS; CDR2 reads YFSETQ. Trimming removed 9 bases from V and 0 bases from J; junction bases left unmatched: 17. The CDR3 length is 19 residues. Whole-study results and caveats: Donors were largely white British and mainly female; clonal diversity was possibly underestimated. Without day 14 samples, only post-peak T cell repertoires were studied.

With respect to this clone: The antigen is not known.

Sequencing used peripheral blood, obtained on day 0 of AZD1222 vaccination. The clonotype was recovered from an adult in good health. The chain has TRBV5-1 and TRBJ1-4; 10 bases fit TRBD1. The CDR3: CATRLGTGQGTATNEKLFF. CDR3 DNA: TGCGCCACCCGACTCGGGACGGGACAGGGGACTGCAACTAATGAAAAACTGTTTTTT. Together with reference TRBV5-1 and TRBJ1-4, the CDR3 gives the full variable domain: KAGVTQTPRYLIKTRGQQVTLSCSPISGHRSVSWYQQTPGQGLQFLFEYFSETQRNKGNFPGRFSGRQFSNSRSEMNVSTLELGDSALYLCATRLGTGQGTATNEKLFFGSGTQLSVL.